The present T cell receptor (beta chain) was sequenced within a study of blood T cell repertoires in COVID-19. Original handling: Quantification of nucleated cells was approximated via reference gene primer amplification. Here immunoSEQ multiplex PCR was the method, and the copy in TCRdb shows in-frame clones only, minus some. V and J calls and clone size follow that table, whereas D and trimming were derived from the DNA. The data hold 100,000 to 150,000 clones, with roughly 80% observed a single time. Germline V lookup: CDR1 MNHEY, CDR2 SVGAGI. V was pared by 0 bases and J by 7 bases, with 12 bases between. The CDR3 is 15 amino acids.

Source material: peripheral blood. The chain employs TRBV6-5 and TRBJ1-4; D is undetermined. The TCR originated in a man aged 50-60 years with acute or convalescent COVID-19. CDR3 DNA sequence: TGTGCCAGCAGTTACTCGAATGCAGGATCTGAAAAACTGTTTTTT. This encodes CASSYSNAGSEKLFF.